This entry concerns a single TCR beta chain. Which antigen it targets is not known. Per-base qualities were not stored, and no clone one base away is much larger. The data belong to a study of radiation and T cells in renal cell carcinoma (dated by TCRdb to about 2020). Looking at the study overall: The samples were obtained from a clinical trial, where primary renal cell carcinomas were treated with 15 Gy stereotactic body radiation therapy and then removed by nephrectomy 4 weeks afterward. In total, approximately 53 samples underwent TCR beta sequencing: some 25 tumors plus 27 peripheral blood samples. In the approximately 53 samples combined, fewer than 5 million unique CDR3 nucleotide sequences were found, encoding approximately 2,900,000 unique CDR3 amino acid sequences.

The study at large found these results: In blood, the top tumor clonotypes increased from baseline to 2 weeks after radiation and then shrank by 4 weeks, which suggests a temporary expansion of tumor-resident clones. Changes in the blood repertoire were not tracked past 4 weeks after treatment. The single-armed trial design could not address effects of radiation dose or scheduling on the TCR repertoire. No pretreatment tumor biopsies were available, so the baseline intratumoral presence of clonotypes could not be determined.

Interpreted using the paper, the time point label stands for: blood 2 weeks post-SBRT. The treatment or condition label here, explained by the study, means: 15 Gy SBRT to primary tumor, nephrectomy 4 weeks later. To follow tumor-enriched clonotypes, serial peripheral blood was collected from radiation-treated patients at baseline and at 2 weeks and 4 weeks after SBRT. All patients had renal cell carcinoma with clear cell pathology. The QIAamp DNA Blood Mini Kit (Qiagen) was used to prepare genomic DNA for TCR sequencing. Samples were included in the analyses only if all quality control checks were passed. CDR1 and CDR2 (SGHRS, YFSETQ) derive from the germline V gene. Clipping removes 4 bases from V and 6 bases from J, with 11 as the unmatched junction base count. Reading from cysteine to phenylalanine, the CDR3 counts 15 amino acids. Only CDR3 DNA is held: 45 bases, read in frame from base 1. Following the manufacturer's recommendations, the immunoSEQ kit was used to generate TCR beta libraries from genomic DNA. Library preparation used a first multiplex PCR with proprietary primers, then a second PCR adding unique barcodes, with bead cleanups after each round. Each sample batch included a kit-provided positive control reaction and a negative control reaction. The final libraries were assessed on an Agilent 4200 TapeStation D1000 ScreenTape, pooled by volume, and quantified by qPCR. Sequencing ran on an Illumina NextSeq500 with a MidOutput 150-cycle cartridge, using 156 Read1 and 15 Index1 cycles with kit custom primers. The pooled library was loaded at roughly 0.92 pM with an approximately 22% PhiX control spike-in. The study's own analysis went as follows. Vendor-processed data were analyzed in R, with a clonotype defined as all T cells sharing the same CDR3 nucleotide sequence. In the clone abundance analyses, frequencies in each sample were normalized to that sample's 10,000 most abundant clones. Public T cell clones, averaging fewer than five per sample, were removed before analysis. Tumor-enriched and baseline blood-enriched clonotypes were defined by at least a 32-fold difference in abundance between compartments. A beta-binomial differential abundance model was applied to find clonotypes that expanded or contracted between blood time points. Tumor-blood repertoire similarity was measured with the Baroni-Urbani and Buser coefficient, and group comparisons used two-tailed Wilcoxon tests in R. Entries here come from immuneACCESS through TCRdb and include only in-frame sequences with V and J called. Some clones fail to appear in such tables; in the studies checked, an unresolved V gene covers under half of the shortfall, and the cause of the remainder is unknown. V, J and clone size derive from that table, while D and trimming were established from the DNA sequence. This sample gives some 70,000 clones in total; about 81% of them show up just once. The top ten hold roughly 6% of the sample.

The sequence was obtained from a man aged 60 to 69 with renal cell carcinoma. The chain is assembled from TRBV5-1 and TRBJ2-3, with 7 bases in between that match TRBD1. This material consisted of blood, taken from a patient whose treatment included radiotherapy and nephrectomy. The CDR3 reads CASSRDSTQRDTQYF. The sequenced DNA is TGCGCCAGCAGCCGGGACAGTACCCAGAGGGATACGCAGTATTTT.